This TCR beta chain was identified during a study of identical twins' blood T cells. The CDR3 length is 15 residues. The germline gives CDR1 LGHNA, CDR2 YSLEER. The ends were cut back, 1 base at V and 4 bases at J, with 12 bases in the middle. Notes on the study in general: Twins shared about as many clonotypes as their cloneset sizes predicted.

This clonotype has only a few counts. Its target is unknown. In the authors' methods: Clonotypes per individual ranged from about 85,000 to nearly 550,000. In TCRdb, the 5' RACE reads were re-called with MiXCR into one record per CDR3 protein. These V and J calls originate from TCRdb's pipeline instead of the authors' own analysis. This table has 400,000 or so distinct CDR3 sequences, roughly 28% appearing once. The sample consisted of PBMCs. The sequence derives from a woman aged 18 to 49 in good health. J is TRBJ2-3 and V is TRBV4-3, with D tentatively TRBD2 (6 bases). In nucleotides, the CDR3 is TGCGCCAGCAGCCAAGTTGACGGGGGAGCAGATACGCAGTATTTT. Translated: CASSQVDGGADTQYF.